This entry lists 30 T cell receptor beta chains sequenced from one sample in a study of T cell responses to AZD1222 COVID-19 vaccine. Assay: immunoSEQ multiplex PCR; the TCRdb copy retains only in-frame clones and omits some. The data contain some 160,000 clones, around 90% of them seen just once; the ten biggest clones take up 4% to 5.5%. The sequences come from peripheral blood, collected on day 0 of AZD1222 vaccination. These receptors were collected from an adult in good health.

This clone was seen once. The rearrangement uses TRBV27 and TRBJ2-7; D remains ambiguous. Trimming pared 1 base from V and 2 bases from J, leaving 12 bases between. Germline CDR1 and CDR2: MNHEY and SMNVEV (reference sequence). The CDR3 runs 15 residues. The CDR3 here is CASSLWSVPPYEQYF. The CDR3 region has the DNA TGTGCCAGCAGTTTATGGTCGGTTCCCCCCTACGAGCAGTACTTC.

CDR3 sequence reads: CSASRGTVNTEAFF. CDR3 DNA sequence: TGCAGTGCTAGTCGCGGGACAGTGAACACTGAAGCTTTCTTT. The V call is TRBV20-1, the J call TRBJ1-1, with TRBD1 matching 7 bases. This CDR3 spans 14 amino acids. J was trimmed by 0 bases and V by 3 bases; bases with no gene match: 4. The germline V gene encodes CDR1 DFQATT and CDR2 SNEGSKA (reference sequence).

This clone occurred a few times. This rearrangement joins TRBV4-1 to TRBJ2-5, with 7 bases aligning to TRBD2. Germline V gene data show CDR1 as MGHRA and CDR2 as YSYEKL. Germline trimming cut 2 bases from V and 2 bases from J; bases unmatched to any gene: 2. This CDR3 has 14 amino acids. The CDR3 is CASSQSGGQETQYF. The CDR3 DNA follows: TGCGCCAGCAGCCAATCGGGGGGTCAAGAGACCCAGTACTTC.

The chain joins TRBV11-3 to TRBJ1-1, with D maybe TRBD1 (5 bases). CDR3 length: 20 amino acids. Trimming took 0 bases from V and 3 from J, leaving 26 bases between them. The germline gives CDR1 SGHNT, CDR2 YENEEA. The CDR3 DNA follows: TGTGCCAGCAGCTTAGATTACGGCAGGGAGCGAAAGAAGAACCACACTGAAGCTTTCTTT. Translated: CASSLDYGRERKKNHTEAFF.

The chain has TRBV21-1 and TRBJ2-5; the table names TRBD1, a call not compared with the DNA. TRBV21-1 is described as a pseudogene. This CDR3 comprises 15 residues. CDR3 sequence reads: CASSKGRVGQETQYF. CDR3 nucleotides: TGTGCCAGCAGCAAGGGCAGGGTCGGCCAAGAGACCCAGTACTTC.

The rearrangement joins TRBV4-2 to TRBJ2-1, with 11 bases that match TRBD2. The CDR3 is made up of 16 amino acids. CDR1 is LGHNA, CDR2 YNFKEQ, per germline. Trimming took 4 bases from V and 4 from J; bases not matched to a gene: 6. CDR3: CASSRAGTSGYNEQFF. The CDR3 DNA reads TGTGCCAGCAGCCGCGCCGGGACTAGCGGTTACAATGAGCAGTTCTTC.

The genes are TRBV29-1 and TRBJ2-5, with 8 nucleotides matching TRBD1. CDR3 length: 15 residues. Unmatched junction bases numbered 10, after V lost 3 bases and J lost 4 bases. CDR1 SQVTM and CDR2 ANQGSEA come from the germline V gene. The CDR3 here is CSVDWTGIGVETQYF. In nucleotides, the CDR3 is TGCAGCGTTGACTGGACAGGGATCGGTGTAGAGACCCAGTACTTC.

The rearrangement uses TRBV24-1 and TRBJ2-1; perhaps TRBD1 as D (6 bases). The germline V gene has CDR1 KGHDR and CDR2 SFDVKD. The CDR3 length is 16 residues. V was cut by 1 base and J by 8 bases, with 17 bases left in between. The DNA for the CDR3 is TGTGCCACCAGTGATTTCGGACAGACATCTTACGATGAGCAGTTCTTC. Translated, it gives CATSDFGQTSYDEQFF.

The chain combines TRBV11-2 with TRBJ1-6; no firm D call. Germline CDR1 and CDR2: SGHAT and FQNNGV. V lost 0 bases and J lost 7, with 10 bases in between. CDR3 length: 15 amino acids. CDR3: CASSLEGDQNSPLHF. In DNA, the CDR3 is TGTGCCAGCAGCTTAGAGGGAGATCAGAATTCACCCCTCCACTTT.

The chain employs TRBV9 and TRBJ2-7; 10 bases fit TRBD2. J lost 5 bases, V lost 0 bases, and 8 bases had no gene match. The V gene's germline CDR1 is SGDLS and CDR2 YYNGEE. This CDR3 has 16 amino acids. CDR3 nucleotide sequence: TGTGCCAGCAGCGTAGGAGCGGGAGGGTTTTTCGACGAGCAGTACTTC. This encodes CASSVGAGGFFDEQYF. Full variable domain (rest looked up from reference TRBV9 and TRBJ2-7): DSGVTQTPKHLITATGQRVTLRCSPRSGDLSVYWYQQSLDQGLQFLIQYYNGEERAKGNILERFSAQQFPDLHSELNLSSLELGDSALYFCASSVGAGGFFDEQYFGPGTRLTVT.

V usage is TRBV19 and J usage is TRBJ1-2, with TRBD1 matching over 7 bases. Germline CDR1 and CDR2: LNHDA and SQIVND (reference sequence). Unmatched junction bases numbered 16, after V lost 7 bases and J lost 8 bases. The CDR3 totals 15 residues. CDR3: CASTDDQARGWGYTF. The CDR3 coding sequence is TGTGCCAGTACCGATGATCAGGCCAGGGGGTGGGGCTACACCTTC.

The genes are TRBV27 and TRBJ1-5, with D possibly TRBD1 on 6 matching bases. The V gene's germline CDR1 is MNHEY and CDR2 SMNVEV (reference sequence). V lost 6 bases to trimming and J lost 5 bases, with 11 bases between them. This CDR3 is built from 13 residues. The CDR3 sequence: CASRGQPDQPQHF. The CDR3, as DNA: TGTGCCAGCAGGGGACAACCCGATCAGCCCCAGCATTTT.

The chain combines TRBV2 with TRBJ1-1; D ambiguous. Looked up from germline, CDR1 is SNHLY and CDR2 is FYNNEI. This CDR3 has 14 residues. V was clipped by 4 bases and J by 1 base, with 10 bases between them. The CDR3 protein is CASSVWVGNTEAFF. Here the CDR3 DNA reads TGTGCCAGCAGTGTTTGGGTGGGGAACACTGAAGCTTTCTTT.

The genes are TRBV3-1 (or the pseudogene TRBV3-2) and TRBJ2-1; a weak D match, TRBD2 (6 bases). V lost 1 base and J 9 bases, leaving 13 bases between the germline ends. CDR3 length equals 14 residues. Germline CDR1 reads LGHDT; CDR2 reads YNNKEL (reference sequence). The CDR3 sequence is CASSQVRGMIEQFF. The CDR3 coding sequence is TGTGCCAGCAGCCAAGTACGCGGGATGATTGAGCAGTTCTTC.

The chain recombines TRBV18 with TRBJ1-5; D may be TRBD1 (5 bases). V lost 4 bases and J lost 2, with 6 bases in between. Germline CDR1 and CDR2: KGHSH and LQKENI. This CDR3 has 13 residues. CDR3 DNA: TGTGCCAGCTCACGGGACGGCAATCAGCCCCAGCATTTT. It specifies CASSRDGNQPQHF.

The chain has TRBV5-4 and TRBJ2-3, with TRBD2 matching over 10 bases. Germline V lookup: CDR1 SGHNT, CDR2 YYREEE (reference sequence). The CDR3 length is 15 residues. With 5 bases clipped from V and 2 bases from J, the junction kept 5 bases outside the gene matches. CDR3 sequence (DNA): TGTGCCAGCAGACTAGGGACTAGCGCCACAGATACGCAGTATTTT. The encoded protein is CASRLGTSATDTQYF. The variable domain in full, completed from reference TRBV5-4 and TRBJ2-3, reads ETGVTQSPTHLIKTRGQQVTLRCSSQSGHNTVSWYQQALGQGPQFIFQYYREEENGRGNFPPRFSGLQFPNYSSELNVNALELDDSALYLCASRLGTSATDTQYFGPGTRLTVL.

Regarding this clone: Mismatch with germline at one junction end may stem from a read error. V gene TRBV18 combines with J gene TRBJ2-1, with a tentative D call TRBD1 (5 bases). The CDR3 runs 15 residues. Germline-derived CDR1 and CDR2 are KGHSH and LQKENI. The CDR3 loop is CASSPGRTSFNEQFF. The CDR3 DNA follows: TGTGCCAGCTCACCGGGGCGGACCTCCTTCAATGAGCAGTTCTTC.

CDR3 DNA: TGTGCCAGCAGCTTTTCGGTGGGCAGGGTACGCCAAGAGACCCAGTACTTC. Protein: CASSFSVGRVRQETQYF. The chain combines TRBV5-6 with TRBJ2-5; possible D gene TRBD1, 5 bases. Germline V lookup: CDR1 SGHDT, CDR2 YYEEEE. There are 17 residues in the CDR3. Deletions cut 2 bases from V and 1 base from J, with 18 bases between. Supplemented by reference TRBV5-6 and TRBJ2-5, the full variable domain reads DAGVTQSPTHLIKTRGQQVTLRCSPKSGHDTVSWYQQALGQGPQFIFQYYEEEERQRGNFPDRFSGHQFPNYSSELNVNALLLGDSALYLCASSFSVGRVRQETQYFGPGTRLLVL.

V is TRBV4-2 and J is TRBJ1-3, with 8 bases aligning to TRBD1. Per germline, CDR1 LGHNA and CDR2 YNFKEQ. The length of the CDR3 is 17 residues. J was trimmed by 0 bases and V by 6 bases; bases with no gene match: 10. CDR3 DNA sequence: TGTGCCAGCAGTTTCCAGGGGGCTTCGGGCTCTGGAAACACCATATATTTT. Its protein product is CASSFQGASGSGNTIYF.

The V and J genes are TRBV9 and TRBJ2-1; TRBD2 agrees at 8 bases. Germline CDR1 SGDLS, CDR2 YYNGEE. The CDR3 is 15 residues long. V was pared by 2 bases and J by 9 bases, with 10 bases of the junction left unmatched. CDR3 amino acids: CASSVGTSIVGEQFF. The DNA for the CDR3 is TGTGCCAGCAGCGTGGGGACTAGTATCGTGGGTGAGCAGTTCTTC.

This chain joins TRBV29-1 and TRBJ2-7; no reliable D call. V lost 5 bases and J lost 2, with 7 bases in between. The CDR3 runs to 11 residues. CDR1 is SQVTM, CDR2 ANQGSEA, per germline. CDR3 residues: CSVSSTYEQYF. As DNA, the CDR3 is TGCAGCGTTTCTTCCACCTACGAGCAGTACTTC.

This chain connects TRBV18 to TRBJ1-4, with D hard to call. Trimming removed 2 bases from V and 7 bases from J, with 14 bases in between. CDR1 is KGHSH and CDR2 is LQKENI in the germline V gene. The CDR3 spans 15 residues. CDR3 amino acids: CASSPVGQLTEKLFF. CDR3 bases: TGTGCCAGCTCACCAGTTGGGCAGCTGACTGAAAAACTGTTTTTT.

As regards this clone: The DNA is left out, because the CDR3 cannot be placed on it with certainty; the CDR3 is given as TCRdb lists it. This chain uses TRBV6-5 with TRBJ1-2; TRBD1 was called by the table and not checked on the DNA. The CDR3 is made up of 14 amino acids, end residues included. Germline-derived CDR1 and CDR2 are MNHEY and SVGAGI. CDR3 in amino acids: CASSSSDRVAGYTF.

The chain carries TRBV28 and TRBJ2-1, with D tentatively TRBD2 (6 bases). V lost 5 bases, J lost 9 bases, and 11 bases lay in between. This CDR3 contains 12 residues. Germline CDR1 and CDR2: MDHEN and SYDVKM. CDR3 protein: CASSILGGEQFF. The CDR3 DNA follows: TGTGCCAGCAGTATACTGGGAGGTGAGCAGTTCTTC.

The chain is built from TRBV11-3 and TRBJ2-1; the match to TRBD2 covers 8 bases. Looked up from germline, CDR1 is SGHNT and CDR2 is YENEEA. Trimming at V came to 5 bases and at J to 1 base, leaving 4 bases not matched to a gene. The CDR3 covers 15 residues. Here the CDR3 DNA reads TGTGCCAGCAGCCTACTAGCGGCGTCCTACAATGAGCAGTTCTTC. This gives the protein CASSLLAASYNEQFF.

The rearrangement links TRBV29-1 to TRBJ2-3; D assignment may be TRBD1 or TRBD2 (6 bases each). Germline V gene sequence: CDR1 SQVTM, CDR2 ANQGSEA. CDR3 length: 14 amino acids. The V and J ends lost 4 bases and 2 bases respectively, with 13 bases between them. Here the CDR3 reads CSVVGGRHTDTQYF. The CDR3 DNA reads as TGCAGCGTTGTAGGGGGGCGCCACACAGATACGCAGTATTTT.

The V gene is TRBV2, the J gene TRBJ1-2, with D perhaps matching TRBD1 (5 bases). The CDR3 consists of 14 residues. Germline CDR1 is SNHLY and CDR2 is FYNNEI. Trimming pared 5 bases from V and 3 bases from J, leaving 13 bases between. CDR3: CASSSTGSYYGYTF. The CDR3 nucleotides are TGTGCCAGCAGTTCAACAGGATCTTACTATGGCTACACCTTC.

The chain links TRBV10-3 to TRBJ2-4, with 10 bases fitting TRBD1. The CDR3 length is 17 residues. CDR1 is ENHRY, CDR2 SYGVKD, per germline. V lost 2 bases and J lost 0; bases outside the gene matches: 4. Here the CDR3 DNA reads TGTGCCATCAGTGAGGAAGGACAGGGGGTAGCCAAAAACATTCAGTACTTC. Translated: CAISEEGQGVAKNIQYF.

This chain links TRBV25-1 with TRBJ2-7, with D maybe TRBD2 (6 bases). The CDR3 length is 15 residues. V lost 6 bases and J lost 4, with 19 bases in between. From germline, CDR1 is MGHDK and CDR2 SYGVNS. CDR3 DNA sequence: TGTGCCAGCAGCGATCGACGAGGAGGGGATTACGAGCAGTACTTC. Amino acids: CASSDRRGGDYEQYF.

The rearrangement uses TRBV11-2 and TRBJ2-3; 10 nucleotides line up with TRBD2. The CDR3 is 15 amino acids. Germline CDR1 and CDR2: SGHAT and FQNNGV. V shed 7 bases and J 4 bases; nucleotides not matched to a gene: 8. CDR3 sequence: CASKTSSGRADTQYF. The DNA of the CDR3 is TGTGCCAGCAAGACTTCTAGCGGGAGAGCAGATACGCAGTATTTT.